This T cell receptor beta chain was sequenced during a study of T cell responses to AZD1222 COVID-19 vaccine. Study outcomes and limitations: White British donors predominated, females outnumbered males, and clonal diversity was possibly underestimated.

In the case of this clone: Its antigen remains unidentified.

The CDR3 is made up of 14 amino acids. Germline V gene data show CDR1 as SGHRS and CDR2 as YFSETQ. V was trimmed by 1 base and J by 6 bases, leaving 13 bases between them. The protocol was immunoSEQ multiplex PCR, while the TCRdb copy is restricted to in-frame clones and leaves out a portion. The sample yields tens of thousands of clones, 70% to 90% seen once. This clonotype originated in an adult in good health. V and J are TRBV5-1 and TRBJ1-2; no definite D call. The sequencing used peripheral blood, collected on day 0 of AZD1222 vaccination. For the CDR3, the DNA is TGCGCCAGCAGCTTGAGTCCGGGAACGGATGGCTACACCTTC. Residues: CASSLSPGTDGYTF.